The clone carrying this T cell receptor beta chain was counted at least ten times. Germline CDR1 reads DFQATT; CDR2 reads SNEGSKA (reference sequence). V was cut by 3 bases and J by 1 base, with 15 bases left in between. This CDR3 spans 15 amino acids. This sample is drawn from a study of early T cells in non-severe SARS-CoV-2 infection. A single record per CDR3 protein comes from TCRdb applying MiXCR to the 5' RACE reads. The repertoire holds just over 65,000 distinct CDR3 sequences, approximately 13% seen once, with roughly 8.3% in the top ten. The sequencing sample was made of whole blood. This clonotype was sampled from an adult who was a healthcare worker with PCR-confirmed SARS-CoV-2 infection or an uninfected control (not recorded which). The chain couples TRBV20-1 to TRBJ2-5; D might be TRBD2 (5 bases). The CDR3 protein is CSASRTPATQETQYF. CDR3 nucleotides: TGCAGTGCTAGTCGGACTCCAGCAACCCAAGAGACCCAGTACTTC.